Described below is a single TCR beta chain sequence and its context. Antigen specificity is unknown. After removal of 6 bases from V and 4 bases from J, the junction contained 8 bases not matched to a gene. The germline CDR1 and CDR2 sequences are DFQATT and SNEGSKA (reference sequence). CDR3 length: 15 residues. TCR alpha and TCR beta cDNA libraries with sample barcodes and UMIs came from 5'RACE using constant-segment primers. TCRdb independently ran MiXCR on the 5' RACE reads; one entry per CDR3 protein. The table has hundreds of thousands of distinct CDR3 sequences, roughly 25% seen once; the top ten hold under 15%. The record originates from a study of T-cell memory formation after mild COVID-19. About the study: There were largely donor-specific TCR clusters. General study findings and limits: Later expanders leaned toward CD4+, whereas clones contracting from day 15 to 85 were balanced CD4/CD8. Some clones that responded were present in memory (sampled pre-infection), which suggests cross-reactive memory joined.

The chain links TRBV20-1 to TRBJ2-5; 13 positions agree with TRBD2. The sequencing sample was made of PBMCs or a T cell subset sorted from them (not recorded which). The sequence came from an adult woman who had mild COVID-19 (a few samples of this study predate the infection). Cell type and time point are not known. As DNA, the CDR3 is TGCAGTGCCAGAACTAGCGGGGGGGCCTTAGAGACCCAGTACTTC. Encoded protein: CSARTSGGALETQYF.